This T cell receptor beta chain was obtained from a study of blood T cells in healthy people across ages (dated by TCRdb to between 2014 and 2016). A note on the overall study: Template switching captured roughly one uniquely barcoded TCR beta cDNA molecule per two T cells in model experiments. Using deep sequencing normalized with unique cDNA molecular identifiers, the study measured how TCR beta repertoire diversity changes with age. The study analyzed two additional independent replicas of 1 million unique cDNA reads from the same blood draw for two donors, one aged 18 to 29 and one aged 80 or older. The donors were split into four age groups: young (average 16 years), middle-aged (nearly 40), aged (roughly 60) and long-lived (approximately 80).

On this clonotype itself: The target of this receptor is not known. No per-base quality is available; no much larger clone lies one base away.

Systemically healthy Caucasian individuals from Russia, 39 in total and aged about 6 to 100 years, were included as donors. Ten milliliters of peripheral blood were drawn from each donor into EDTA-treated Vacutainer tubes. PBMCs were isolated by Ficoll-Paque density-gradient centrifugation, with at least 7 million obtained per sample. Total RNA, at least 6 micrograms per sample, was extracted from PBMCs with Trizol reagent. For every donor, an aliquot of PBMCs went through flow cytometry to measure the percentages of naive CD45RAhigh/CD27high T cells. Paper-wide results and their limitations: Estimates of total diversity based on one million sequenced T cells were considered lower bounds and underestimates. Because profiling used bulk unsorted PBMCs, naive and antigen-experienced compartments could not be compared conclusively. Because the CMV infection status of the donors was unknown, age-related changes in expanded clonotypes may potentially have been confounded. As age increased, observed TCR beta diversity per million T cells dropped in a roughly linear way, and a significant reduction was already evident by age 40. A strong correlation was found between observed TCR beta diversity and the percentage of naive T cells measured by flow cytometry. Compared with the aged group, more naive CD4+ T cells, fewer expanded clones and increased TCR diversity were shown by the long-lived group, suggesting age selection.

CDR1 and CDR2, per the germline V gene (reference sequence), are SEHNR and FQNEAQ. V and J are truncated by 5 bases and 7 bases respectively, leaving an intervening sequence of 18 bases. The CDR3, cysteine through phenylalanine, is 15 amino acids long. Only the CDR3 part of the read is kept: 45 bases, read in frame from the first base. Library creation used 5' RACE. The run used an Illumina HiSeq 2500. The second PCR ran for about 6 to 12 cycles and used a J-beta primer mix along with a sample-barcoded 5' primer. Each TCR beta cDNA molecule received a unique molecular identifier from a template-switch 5' adaptor carrying 12 random nucleotides. Each sample yielded at least 3 million CDR3-containing paired-end reads. All of the RNA was converted into first-strand cDNA using the Mint cDNA synthesis kit, with a TRBC-specific oligonucleotide serving as the primer. Following uracil-DNA glycosylase treatment, all cDNA underwent a first 18-cycle PCR with the universal primers M1SS and BC2_uni_R. The original pipeline was this. For normalization, 1 million high-quality reads, each with a distinct molecular identifier, were randomly selected from each sample. Reads sharing molecular identifiers were discarded rather than binned into consensus sequences. MiTCR, with a Q25 quality threshold and the strictest error-elimination algorithm, was used for CDR3 identification, clonotype clustering and error correction. A nonparametric unseen species model with Euler transformation was used to estimate a lower bound on total TCR beta diversity. The raw public reads went through TCRdb reprocessing: fastp at Q25, MiXCR clone calling, in-frame beta chains kept. Entries are consolidated by CDR3 protein sequence, retaining the most common genes and DNA. It is TCRdb's table, rather than the study itself, that gives the V and J calls and clone size. This sample is represented by 600,000 to 850,000 distinct CDR3 sequences; approximately 25% of them were singletons. Roughly 9% of the sample belongs to the ten largest clones.

This same sample was also taken into another study, of T cells of mothers and their children. The second study's authors report: The donors were nine systemically healthy Caucasian individuals, made up of three mothers and their six children. cDNA synthesis used all of the extracted RNA, with 1.5 ug of RNA in each 15 ul reaction. In the second PCR, the M1S primer added sample barcodes and 2-4 random nucleotides. More than 8 million TCR beta CDR3 reads were obtained from each mother, and roughly 3 million reads were obtained from each child. In both related and unrelated pairs, thymic selection shapes the output of TCR recombination in a similar way, with inherited differences having only a minor effect. Normalized repertoire overlap in related mother-child pairs was always slightly higher than in unrelated mother-child pairs, but the difference was never significant. No persistent microchimeric T cell clones were found, with a detection sensitivity of around 100 clones per million clonotypes. Deep NGS was used in the study to compare the TCR beta repertoires of mothers and children and to look for features that separate related mother-child pairs from unrelated individuals. The mean age was about 37 +/- 4 years for the mothers and 11 +/- 4 years for the children. After adapter ligation was performed with NEBNext reagents, the libraries were sequenced on an Illumina HiSeq 2000 with 100+100 nt paired-end reads. To prevent cross-contamination, the mother and child libraries were prepared a month apart and were sequenced in separate runs. Each donor had between roughly 450,000 and 2,100,000 distinct TCR beta clonotypes identified. Naive TCR beta clonotypes were estimated from low-frequency clonotypes matched to each donor's FACS-determined naive share, without sorting.

The V and J segments used are TRBV7-9 and TRBJ1-5, and TRBD1 may be the D gene, going by 6 matching bases. The sequence came from a boy between 5 and 17 years old in good health. The sample taken for sequencing was blood. The sequenced DNA: TGTGCCAGCAGCGGCGGGACACCTGAGGCCCAGCCCCAGCATTTT. This translates into CASSGGTPEAQPQHF.